One TCR beta chain is described in this entry. It has no known antigen specificity. Nothing much larger sits one base from this clone, and base qualities are not available. In total, around 600 healthy bone marrow donors made up the cohort. All cohort members were sampled while nominally healthy, although unrecorded immune exposures were likely present. The donor tested CMV seronegative, placing the donor among the approximately 400 seronegative members of the cohort. Every donor gave a peripheral blood sample, and the peripheral blood mononuclear cells from that sample were used for TCR beta sequencing. Genomic DNA was extracted from the blood cell samples with the Qiagen DNeasy Blood Extraction Kit. The germline V gene encodes CDR1 LNHDA and CDR2 SQIVND (reference sequence). The trim is 5 bases for V and 4 bases for J, with a gap of 9 bases between the germline ends. Including cysteine and phenylalanine, the CDR3 has 12 amino acids. The DNA shown is the 36-base CDR3, in frame from base 1.

The library was generated by the immunoSEQ multiplex PCR assay. For the multiplex PCR, a mixture combining 60 forward primers for TCR Vbeta segments and 13 reverse primers for TCR Jbeta segments was used. The CDR3 region of rearranged TCR beta genes was amplified from genomic DNA by a multiplex PCR assay. On the Illumina HiSeq System, the amplified TCR beta libraries were sequenced as 87-base-pair reads. In the source study's methods: A later analysis counted approximately 76 million unique TCR beta chains across the 666 repertoires, and around 9.9 million of these chains were shared by at least two donors. To remove PCR and sequencing errors, raw reads were error-corrected and collapsed into unique sequences using a nearest-neighbor algorithm that merged closely related sequences. Alignment of CDR3 sequences to IMGT reference sequences was used to assign V, D and J gene segments. For a sequence to be retained, at least a six-nucleotide match to both a V gene segment and a J gene segment was required. Rearrangements were called productive when the CDR3 lacked stop codons and stayed in frame with V and J; all others were non-productive. CDR3 was defined by IMGT convention, running from the second conserved V-encoded cysteine to the conserved J-encoded phenylalanine. In an earlier analysis of more than 550 of the donors, sequences lacking an unambiguous match to a single V gene segment were excluded. In an earlier analysis of some 590 of the donors, a V segment was called functional when productive rearrangements were above 56.7%, and segregating when the standard deviation between donors exceeded 5%. A statistical classification framework was built to diagnose cytomegalovirus status from the catalog of TCR beta chain sequences. In a later analysis, V and J genes were assigned by comparing TCR nucleotide sequences against IMGT/GENE-DB human TR gene sequences. In a later analysis, CDR3 sequences and most-parsimonious VDJ recombination scenarios were assigned using the TCRdist pipeline. A later analysis defined each TCR beta chain by its CDR3 amino acid sequence plus V-gene family, and excluded reads lacking a unique V-gene family. A later analysis removed nearly 600 highly shared, low-generation-probability nucleotide sequences to deal with suspected cross-contamination and a sequencing artifact. A later analysis calculated a clonal expansion index for each public chain from normalized within-repertoire ranks of inferred template counts. Generation probabilities in a later analysis came from a VDJ recombination model fitted to out-of-frame rearrangements, and those results were checked against IGoR. A later analysis scored TCR-TCR, TCR-HLA and TCR-CMV co-occurrence with hypergeometric tests, applying a repertoire-size bias correction to TCR pairs. In a later analysis, false discovery rates were estimated by permuting HLA or CMV assignments 20 times. In a later analysis, co-occurring TCRs were grouped using DBSCAN, with TCRdist sequence similarity added in when clustering inside HLA-allele-positive subsets. Repertoires with fewer than 30,000 or more than 120,000 public chains were left out of co-occurrence clustering, as were five repertoires with anomalous nucleotide sharing. TCRdb carries this immuneACCESS record with in-frame sequences only. Its versions omit some clonotypes, under half of them owing to an unresolved V gene in the studies checked, with the rest unexplained. The V and J calls and the clone size are those of that table, but D and trimming were determined from the DNA. For this sample the table gives 85,000 to 120,000 clones, of which 70% to 80% were detected only once. The ten largest make up roughly 3.4% of the sample.

The data derive from a study of cytomegalovirus exposure and HLA in healthy donors (dated by TCRdb to the late 2010s). Regarding the research as a whole: According to an earlier analysis of several hundred of the donors, about 180 million T cells yielded some 110 million unique TCR beta sequences and roughly 280 Gb of sequence data. A later genetic analysis used genome-wide SNP genotypes for about 60% of the roughly 700 donors, treating that subset as a discovery cohort. All discovery cohort repertoires had been generated on a single sequencing platform. Roughly 5 DR-DQ haplotypes were handled as single units for association and clustering, since linkage in the cohort was strong. Among about 390 genotyped donors of the cohort, an average of approximately 250,000 unique TCR beta nucleotide sequences were sequenced per donor, roughly 20% of them non-productive. The study was designed to test whether signatures of past pathogen exposure could be identified by cataloging public T cell receptors. HLA typing covered class I and class II loci at four-digit resolution. The study combined high-throughput TCR immunosequencing, statistical association of individual TCRs with disease status, and machine learning to predict cytomegalovirus infection status. In the later analysis, no new phenotypic data were used to find candidate immune exposures; instead, reliance was placed on TCR beta sequences and their occurrence across donors. Besides the first cohort of 550 to 750 subjects, a separate validation cohort made up of about 120 different subjects was used. Among the roughly 410 genotyped donors, around 81% belonged to the genetic ancestry cluster associated with self-reported Caucasian donors. Donor age, sex, ethnicity and CMV serostatus were compiled together with the repertoire data. Roughly 300 gigabases of sequencing data and approximately 91 million unique TCR sequences made up an early release that covered 500 to 650 HLA-typed donors. The study used immunosequencing to profile the T cell repertoires of several hundred subjects and linked those repertoires to cytomegalovirus serostatus. The number of donors typed differed by locus, with roughly 620-640 for A, B, C, DRB1 and DQB1, 522 for DQA1, over 600 for DPA1, and around 450 for DPB1. An earlier analysis of roughly 600 of the donors used high-throughput TCR beta sequencing to judge whether each TCR beta V gene segment behaved as functional or pseudogenic. In a later analysis, previously published TCR beta repertoires from fewer than 750 donors were re-analyzed and high-resolution HLA genotyping was added so that TCR occurrence patterns could be studied.

Results and caveats for the whole study, not just this receptor: For the cohort, immune exposure information was limited to CMV serostatus. Because counts were too low, seventeen rarely observed V segments, including chromosome 9 orphons, were excluded from the earlier analysis of a few hundred of the donors. In a later genetic analysis, fewer N-insertions in productive TCRs were reported among donors in an Asian-associated ancestry cluster than the roughly 710-donor mean. When HLA alleles, especially DR and DQ, strongly co-occurred, attributing TCR associations to individual alleles was difficult. In a later analysis, around 15,000 TCR beta sequences were associated with specific HLA alleles at a false discovery rate of 0.05. In an earlier analysis of roughly 560 of the donors, most TCR beta V segments were observed in productive rearrangements about 87% or about 30% of the time, broadly matching IMGT annotations. Only TCR beta chains were sequenced in this cohort, and the absence of alpha or paired-chain data limited detectable features. Because HLA typing was unavailable for some donors at each locus, only the typed subset was used in association tests. A later analysis found that TCR association rates varied across HLA loci, with DRB1 alleles showing the most associated TCRs and HLA-C alleles the fewest. Across donors, most TCR sequences were observed very rarely, whereas some public TCRs were present in many individuals. Some IMGT-functional V segments, including TRBV6-2 and TRBV6-3, could not be distinguished by the 87-base-pair reads and were therefore excluded. According to the authors, the approach could potentially be generalized to other disease states and immunological phenotypes. Most CMV-associated TCR beta chains appeared to be HLA-restricted in a later analysis, and the HLA associations seemed to be driven largely by CMV exposure. The sequencing pipeline was judged likely to have produced a cluster of highly shared sequence variants as a technical artifact. A further reported finding was that TCR beta sequences accurately predicted the HLA-A and HLA-B alleles for most subjects in the first cohort. In a later analysis, HLA-associated TCR beta chains were found to be more clonally expanded and to have lower generation probabilities than equally common non-associated chains. In vitro tests confirmed that a few of the cytomegalovirus-associated TCR beta chains recognize cytomegalovirus antigens. Roughly uniform sequencing depth across donors was assumed in presence/absence analyses, although this assumption may not hold. Cytomegalovirus status was reported to be diagnosed by the classifier with high specificity and sensitivity in both the original and validation cohorts. Several of the top co-occurrence clusters appeared to be linked to parvovirus B19, influenza, CMV and Epstein-Barr virus, according to a later analysis. A total of around 150 TCR beta chains were listed by the study as associated with cytomegalovirus. Correlated functional status among segregating V segments might reflect linkage disequilibrium, but an unknown experimental factor could not be ruled out. In a later genetic analysis, a missense DCLRE1C variant was associated with V-gene and J-gene trimming of TCR beta chains, and the association was replicated in an independent cohort.

Sample: PBMCs. Here the chain combines TRBV19 and TRBJ2-7; D gene: possibly TRBD2, on 5 matching bases. This receptor was identified in a man between 60 and 75 years old in good health and CMV-seronegative. The encoded CDR3 is CASSSREYEQYF. The DNA reads as follows: TGTGCCAGTAGTTCCCGGGAATACGAGCAGTACTTC.